The 21 T cell receptor beta chains below were found in one sample sequenced in a study of OX40 agonist ivuxolimab in advanced cancers. Profiling relied on immunoSEQ multiplex PCR, and the TCRdb table lists in-frame clones only, not all of them. The table has more than 80,000 clones, 90% seen once. The specimen was CD4+ or CD8+ T cells sorted from blood, collected in a trial of the OX40 agonist ivuxolimab. These receptors were obtained from an adult with an advanced solid tumor such as melanoma, head and neck, liver or kidney cancer.

To note about this clone: This same CDR3 is encoded by further DNA sequences in the sample. The genes are TRBV5-1 and TRBJ2-7; 8 positions match TRBD1. Germline assignment: CDR1 SGHRS and CDR2 YFSETQ. The CDR3 is 14 residues long. V trimming: 3 bases; J trimming: 1 base; junction bases outside the gene matches: 3. CDR3 DNA sequence: TGCGCCAGCAGCTCCGGGACAGGATCCTACGAGCAGTACTTC. It codes for CASSSGTGSYEQYF.

The CDR3 DNA sequence: TGTGCCAGCTCCCTCGTGGGGGATCAGCCCCAGCATTTT. Its translation is CASSLVGDQPQHF. The chain is built from TRBV18 and TRBJ1-5; TRBD1 might be the D (5 bases). Trimming took off 6 bases at V and 5 bases at J, with 11 bases between the two ends. This CDR3 region has 13 residues. The germline CDR1 and CDR2 sequences are KGHSH and LQKENI.

The chain uses TRBV15 and TRBJ2-2; D unresolved. The CDR3 sequence is 12 residues long. Germline values: CDR1 LNHNV, CDR2 YYDKDF (reference sequence). The V gene lost 4 bases and the J gene lost 6 bases, with 6 bases spanning the gap. CDR3 sequence (DNA): TGTGCCACCAGCATAGGGCCCGGGGAGCTGTTTTTT. This sequence encodes CATSIGPGELFF. The full variable domain, with the rest looked up from reference TRBV15 and TRBJ2-2, is DAMVIQNPRYQVTQFGKPVTLSCSQTLNHNVMYWYQQKSSQAPKLLFHYYDKDFNNEADTPDNFQSRRPNTSFCFLDIRSPGLGDTAMYLCATSIGPGELFFGEGSRLTVL.

The gene calls are TRBV5-6 and TRBJ2-7, with TRBD1 matching 7 bases. CDR3 length: 14 amino acids. In germline, CDR1 is SGHDT, CDR2 YYEEEE. The J segment lost 3 bases and the V segment lost 2 bases, leaving 5 bases of the junction unmatched. The CDR3 bases are TGTGCCAGCAGCTTTAAGGGGGCAAACTACGAGCAGTACTTC. Translated, it gives CASSFKGANYEQYF.

The genes are TRBV7-2 and TRBJ2-7; the match to TRBD2 covers 8 bases. CDR1 SGHTA and CDR2 FQGNSA come from the germline V gene. V trimming: 2 bases; J trimming: 3 bases; junction bases outside the gene matches: 6. CDR3 size: 15 residues. The CDR3 nucleotides are TGTGCCAGCAGCTTAAGGAGCGGGAGCCTCTACGAGCAGTACTTC. Translating it yields CASSLRSGSLYEQYF.

This chain connects TRBV18 to TRBJ2-7; the match to TRBD2 covers 8 bases. The CDR3 runs 13 residues. Germline CDR1 reads KGHSH; CDR2 reads LQKENI. Germline trimming cut 8 bases from V and 4 bases from J; bases unmatched to any gene: 7. This chain's CDR3 is CASTTSGPYEQYF. Written as DNA, the CDR3 is TGTGCCAGCACCACTAGCGGCCCTTACGAGCAGTACTTC. Full variable domain (missing parts from reference TRBV18 and TRBJ2-7): NAGVMQNPRHLVRRRGQEARLRCSPMKGHSHVYWYRQLPEEGLKFMVYLQKENIIDESGMPKERFSAEFPKEGPSILRIQQVVRGDSAAYFCASTTSGPYEQYFGPGTRLTVT.

The CDR3 loop is CASSIEGSNTGELFF. The CDR3, as DNA: TGTGCCAGCAGTATAGAGGGGTCGAACACCGGGGAGCTGTTTTTT. The chain couples TRBV2 to TRBJ2-2; D may be TRBD1 or TRBD2 (5 bases each). V lost 5 bases to trimming and J lost 0 bases, with 10 bases between them. Germline assignment: CDR1 SNHLY and CDR2 FYNNEI. The CDR3 totals 15 residues. The whole variable domain, filled in from reference TRBV2 and TRBJ2-2, reads EPEVTQTPSHQVTQMGQEVILRCVPISNHLYFYWYRQILGQKVEFLVSFYNNEISEKSEIFDDQFSVERPDGSNFTLKIRSTKLEDSAMYFCASSIEGSNTGELFFGEGSRLTVL.

This chain connects TRBV27 to TRBJ1-4; TRBD1 agrees at 7 bases. The trim removed 8 bases at V and 5 bases at J, leaving 14 bases unmatched. Germline CDR1 is MNHEY and CDR2 is SMNVEV (reference sequence). This CDR3 has 16 amino acids. This chain's CDR3 is CASRDSAVGANEKLFF. CDR3 in DNA: TGTGCCAGCCGGGACAGCGCCGTGGGGGCGAATGAAAAACTGTTTTTT.

The V gene is TRBV6-6, the J gene TRBJ1-5, with no clear D. The CDR3 loop spans 12 amino acids. The V gene's germline CDR1 is MNHNY and CDR2 SVGAGI (reference sequence). V dropped 10 bases and J dropped 10 bases, with 17 bases sitting between them. The CDR3 is CATRKEVGPQHF. In DNA, the CDR3 is TGTGCCACGCGGAAGGAAGTGGGTCCCCAGCATTTT.

The chain uses TRBV10-3 and TRBJ1-5; D ambiguous. The germline gives CDR1 ENHRY, CDR2 SYGVKD. Trimming cost V 3 bases and J 6 bases, with 6 bases left between them. This CDR3 contains 12 residues. The CDR3 sequence is CAISDAFQPQHF. The CDR3 coding sequence is TGTGCCATCAGTGACGCATTTCAGCCCCAGCATTTT.

The chain is built from TRBV5-4 and TRBJ2-7, with 9 positions matching TRBD2. The CDR3 is 15 residues long. V lost 6 bases and J lost 2; bases outside the gene matches: 9. The germline V gene has CDR1 SGHNT and CDR2 YYREEE (reference sequence). The CDR3 loop reads CASKLAGVPTYEQYF. As DNA, the CDR3 is TGTGCCAGCAAATTAGCGGGGGTACCGACCTACGAGCAGTACTTC.

The J gene is TRBJ2-1, the V gene TRBV7-9; D uncertain. Germline CDR1 is SEHNR and CDR2 is FQNEAQ (reference sequence). Trimming removed 5 bases at V and 4 bases at J, with 12 bases between. The CDR3 has 14 amino acids. The CDR3 sequence is CASSLQSLYNEQFF. The CDR3 region has the DNA TGTGCCAGCAGCCTGCAGTCCTTGTACAATGAGCAGTTCTTC. Looking up the rest from reference TRBV7-9 and TRBJ2-1 gives the full variable domain: DTGVSQNPRHKITKRGQNVTFRCDPISEHNRLYWYRQTLGQGPEFLTYFQNEAQLEKSRLLSDRFSAERPKGSFSTLEIQRTEQGDSAMYLCASSLQSLYNEQFFGPGTRLTVL.

This sequence joins TRBV9 and TRBJ2-5; 9 nucleotides agree with TRBD2. Germline V lookup: CDR1 SGDLS, CDR2 YYNGEE. There are 16 residues in the CDR3. V shed 4 bases and J 4 bases; nucleotides not matched to a gene: 11. Here the CDR3 reads CASSPTAAGGRETQYF. In DNA, the CDR3 is TGTGCCAGCAGCCCAACAGCGGCGGGGGGGCGAGAGACCCAGTACTTC. Together with reference TRBV9 and TRBJ2-5, the CDR3 gives the full variable domain: DSGVTQTPKHLITATGQRVTLRCSPRSGDLSVYWYQQSLDQGLQFLIQYYNGEERAKGNILERFSAQQFPDLHSELNLSSLELGDSALYFCASSPTAAGGRETQYFGPGTRLLVL.

The gene calls are TRBV4-2 and TRBJ2-5, with TRBD1 identical over 7 bases. This CDR3 is 15 amino acids long. Germline V gives CDR1 LGHNA, CDR2 YNFKEQ. With 3 bases clipped from V and 5 bases from J, the junction kept 9 bases outside the gene matches. In nucleotides, the CDR3 is TGTGCCAGCAGCCAGAGGACAGGAAGGGATGAGACCCAGTACTTC. This codes for CASSQRTGRDETQYF.

The rearrangement links TRBV11-2 to TRBJ1-1; perhaps TRBD1 as D (5 bases). Trimming pared 4 bases from V and 4 bases from J, leaving 7 bases between. The CDR3 totals 12 residues. Germline CDR1 and CDR2: SGHAT and FQNNGV. CDR3 loop: CASSWGVTEAFF. The CDR3 DNA follows: TGTGCCAGCAGCTGGGGGGTCACTGAAGCTTTCTTT.

This rearrangement joins TRBV6-5 to TRBJ2-7; D tentatively fits TRBD1 or TRBD2 (5 bases each). V dropped 6 bases and J dropped 2 bases, with 8 bases sitting between them. Germline values: CDR1 MNHEY, CDR2 SVGAGI. This CDR3 is 12 amino acids long. CDR3 protein: CASRQGPYEQYF. Here the CDR3 DNA reads TGTGCCAGCAGGCAGGGACCCTACGAGCAGTACTTC.

This CDR3 reads CASSDRFKTSGSNEQFF. The DNA for the CDR3 is TGTGCCAGCAGTGATCGCTTCAAGACTAGCGGGTCCAATGAGCAGTTCTTC. The rearrangement links TRBV6-4 to TRBJ2-1, with 10 bases lining up with TRBD2. CDR1 and CDR2 from the germline V gene are MRHNA and SNTAGT. The J segment lost 6 bases and the V segment lost 3 bases, leaving 11 bases of the junction unmatched. The CDR3 loop spans 17 amino acids.

The V and J genes are TRBV2 and TRBJ2-5; weak D call: TRBD2 (7 bases). This CDR3 has 13 amino acids. The V gene's germline CDR1 is SNHLY and CDR2 FYNNEI. V lost 8 bases and J 3 bases, leaving 13 bases between the germline ends. The DNA for the CDR3 is TGTGCCAGCGGGGGGGCAGCAAAAGAGACCCAGTACTTC. Protein product: CASGGAAKETQYF. Full variable domain (rest looked up from reference TRBV2 and TRBJ2-5): EPEVTQTPSHQVTQMGQEVILRCVPISNHLYFYWYRQILGQKVEFLVSFYNNEISEKSEIFDDQFSVERPDGSNFTLKIRSTKLEDSAMYFCASGGAAKETQYFGPGTRLLVL.

This clone has only a few counts. The chain couples TRBV30 to TRBJ1-2; D is possibly TRBD1 (6 bases). The CDR3 length is 14 residues. CDR1 is GTSNPN, CDR2 SVGIG, per germline (reference sequence). Trimming left V 2 bases short and J 7 bases short, with 17 bases between. The CDR3 is CAWSSTGLTLGYTF. As DNA, the CDR3 is TGTGCCTGGAGTTCCACAGGGTTAACTCTTGGCTACACCTTC.

The chain joins TRBV4-3 to TRBJ2-5, with 10 positions matching TRBD1. J gave up 5 bases and V 6 bases, and 9 bases lay outside the gene matches. Germline V gene lookup returns CDR1 LGHNA and CDR2 YSLEER. The CDR3 covers 15 residues. Here the CDR3 reads CASSQRQGAGETQYF. The CDR3, as DNA: TGCGCCAGCAGTCAAAGACAGGGGGCAGGGGAGACCCAGTACTTC.

The rearrangement joins TRBV27 to TRBJ2-7; 8 bases match TRBD1. The ends lost 5 bases at V and 3 bases at J; junction bases unmatched: 0. The germline V gene encodes CDR1 MNHEY and CDR2 SMNVEV (reference sequence). The CDR3 loop spans 12 amino acids. This CDR3 is CASSGQGYEQYF. The CDR3 bases are TGTGCCAGCAGTGGACAGGGCTACGAGCAGTACTTC.